This is a list of T cell receptor beta chains from one sample in a study of shared clonotypes between healthy human individuals. Generated by immunoSEQ multiplex PCR, the TCRdb table keeps only in-frame clones and is missing some. The sample records about 2.2 million clones, 90% to 95% being singletons. The sequenced sample consisted of naive CD8+ T cells from PBMCs. These receptors were obtained from a man between 18 and 29 years old in good health. Some clones in this sample may be carry-over from other donors' samples. Both conserved end residues are part of each CDR3. The D gene is left open where the match is weak. Size tells how often a clone was seen (once, few, many) or the class of an expanded clone, and some rows leave it out.

v_call: TRBV7-9; j_call: TRBJ2-7; clone_size: -; d_call: TRBD1; cdr3_aa: CASSFTGGAIYEQYF; cdr3_nt: TGTGCCAGCAGCTTCACAGGGGGCGCAATCTACGAGCAGTACTTC
v_call: TRBV18; j_call: TRBJ2-3; clone_size: -; d_call: -; cdr3_aa: CASSPTGSTDTQYF; cdr3_nt: TGTGCCAGCTCACCAACGGGGAGCACAGATACGCAGTATTTT
v_call: TRBV7-2; j_call: TRBJ2-3; clone_size: -; d_call: TRBD2; cdr3_aa: CASSLKLAGQYF; cdr3_nt: TGTGCCAGCAGCTTAAAACTAGCGGGGCAGTATTTT
v_call: TRBV29-1; j_call: TRBJ2-7; clone_size: -; d_call: TRBD1; cdr3_aa: CSVQTGTGTGMGYEQYF; cdr3_nt: TGCAGCGTTCAAACCGGTACCGGGACAGGGATGGGCTACGAGCAGTACTTC
v_call: TRBV9; j_call: TRBJ2-1; clone_size: -; d_call: TRBD1; cdr3_aa: CASSVGRDRVRNEQFF; cdr3_nt: TGTGCCAGCAGCGTAGGGAGGGACAGGGTTCGCAATGAGCAGTTCTTC
v_call: TRBV6-5; j_call: TRBJ1-2; clone_size: -; d_call: TRBD1; cdr3_aa: CASIQTGADGYTF; cdr3_nt: TGTGCCAGCATCCAAACAGGGGCGGATGGCTACACCTTC
v_call: TRBV4-3; j_call: TRBJ2-3; clone_size: -; d_call: -; cdr3_aa: CASSQANGITDTQYF; cdr3_nt: TGCGCCAGCAGCCAAGCAAACGGGATCACAGATACGCAGTATTTT
v_call: TRBV28; j_call: TRBJ1-6; clone_size: -; d_call: -; cdr3_aa: CASSFRSSYNSPLHF; cdr3_nt: TGTGCCAGCAGTTTCCGGAGCTCCTATAATTCACCCCTCCACTTT
v_call: TRBV10-3; j_call: TRBJ1-5; clone_size: -; d_call: TRBD1; cdr3_aa: CAISPTGGEPQHF; cdr3_nt: TGTGCCATCAGCCCGACAGGGGGTGAGCCCCAGCATTTT
v_call: TRBV27; j_call: TRBJ2-2; clone_size: -; d_call: -; cdr3_aa: CASSPLITRGELFF; cdr3_nt: TGTGCCAGCAGTCCGTTAATTACTCGAGGGGAGCTGTTTTTT
v_call: TRBV13; j_call: TRBJ1-1; clone_size: -; d_call: TRBD1; cdr3_aa: CASSFPTGGVTEAFF; cdr3_nt: TGTGCCAGCAGCTTCCCGACAGGGGGAGTGACTGAAGCTTTCTTT
v_call: TRBV7-9; j_call: TRBJ2-5; clone_size: -; d_call: -; cdr3_aa: CASSSLNKALEETQYF; cdr3_nt: TGTGCCAGCAGCTCCCTAAATAAGGCACTAGAAGAGACCCAGTACTTC
v_call: TRBV29-1; j_call: TRBJ1-1; clone_size: once; d_call: -; cdr3_aa: CSAENTEAFF; cdr3_nt: TGCAGCGCCGAGAACACTGAAGCTTTCTTT